The T cell receptor (beta chain) under discussion was sequenced for a study of cytomegalovirus exposure and HLA in healthy donors. Concerning this clone: Its antigen is undetermined.

The ends lost 11 bases at V and 7 bases at J; junction bases unmatched: 6. The CDR3 consists of 12 residues. CDR1 and CDR2 from the germline V gene are ENHRY and SYGVKD. The study, taken as a whole, reports: The listing of 160 or so TCR beta chains classed them as cytomegalovirus-associated.

Using immunoSEQ multiplex PCR, the repertoire was profiled, and TCRdb retains in-frame clones only, with some absent. The sample lists hundreds of thousands of clones; approximately 84% were seen once. The chain links TRBV10-3 to TRBJ2-1; 9 bases agree with TRBD1. This sequence was found in a woman aged 30 to 39 in good health and CMV-seropositive. The sequencing input was PBMCs. The CDR3 loop reads CASLTGGNEQFF. The CDR3 DNA sequence: TGTGCCTCCCTGACAGGGGGTAATGAGCAGTTCTTC.